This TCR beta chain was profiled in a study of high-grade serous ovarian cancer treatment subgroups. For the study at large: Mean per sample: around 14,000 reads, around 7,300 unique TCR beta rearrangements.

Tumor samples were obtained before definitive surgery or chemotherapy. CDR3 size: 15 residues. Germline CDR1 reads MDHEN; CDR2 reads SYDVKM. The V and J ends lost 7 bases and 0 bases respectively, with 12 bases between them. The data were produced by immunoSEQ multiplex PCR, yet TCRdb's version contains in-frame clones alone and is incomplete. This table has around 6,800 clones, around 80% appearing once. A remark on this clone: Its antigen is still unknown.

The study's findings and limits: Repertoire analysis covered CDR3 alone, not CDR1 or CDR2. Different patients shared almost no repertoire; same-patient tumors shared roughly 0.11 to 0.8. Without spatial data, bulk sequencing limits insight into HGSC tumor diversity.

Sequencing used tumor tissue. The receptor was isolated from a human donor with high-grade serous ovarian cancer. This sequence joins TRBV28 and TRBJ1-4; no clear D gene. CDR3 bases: TGTGCCAGCACCCCTACACGTGCAACTAATGAAAAACTGTTTTTT. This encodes CASTPTRATNEKLFF.